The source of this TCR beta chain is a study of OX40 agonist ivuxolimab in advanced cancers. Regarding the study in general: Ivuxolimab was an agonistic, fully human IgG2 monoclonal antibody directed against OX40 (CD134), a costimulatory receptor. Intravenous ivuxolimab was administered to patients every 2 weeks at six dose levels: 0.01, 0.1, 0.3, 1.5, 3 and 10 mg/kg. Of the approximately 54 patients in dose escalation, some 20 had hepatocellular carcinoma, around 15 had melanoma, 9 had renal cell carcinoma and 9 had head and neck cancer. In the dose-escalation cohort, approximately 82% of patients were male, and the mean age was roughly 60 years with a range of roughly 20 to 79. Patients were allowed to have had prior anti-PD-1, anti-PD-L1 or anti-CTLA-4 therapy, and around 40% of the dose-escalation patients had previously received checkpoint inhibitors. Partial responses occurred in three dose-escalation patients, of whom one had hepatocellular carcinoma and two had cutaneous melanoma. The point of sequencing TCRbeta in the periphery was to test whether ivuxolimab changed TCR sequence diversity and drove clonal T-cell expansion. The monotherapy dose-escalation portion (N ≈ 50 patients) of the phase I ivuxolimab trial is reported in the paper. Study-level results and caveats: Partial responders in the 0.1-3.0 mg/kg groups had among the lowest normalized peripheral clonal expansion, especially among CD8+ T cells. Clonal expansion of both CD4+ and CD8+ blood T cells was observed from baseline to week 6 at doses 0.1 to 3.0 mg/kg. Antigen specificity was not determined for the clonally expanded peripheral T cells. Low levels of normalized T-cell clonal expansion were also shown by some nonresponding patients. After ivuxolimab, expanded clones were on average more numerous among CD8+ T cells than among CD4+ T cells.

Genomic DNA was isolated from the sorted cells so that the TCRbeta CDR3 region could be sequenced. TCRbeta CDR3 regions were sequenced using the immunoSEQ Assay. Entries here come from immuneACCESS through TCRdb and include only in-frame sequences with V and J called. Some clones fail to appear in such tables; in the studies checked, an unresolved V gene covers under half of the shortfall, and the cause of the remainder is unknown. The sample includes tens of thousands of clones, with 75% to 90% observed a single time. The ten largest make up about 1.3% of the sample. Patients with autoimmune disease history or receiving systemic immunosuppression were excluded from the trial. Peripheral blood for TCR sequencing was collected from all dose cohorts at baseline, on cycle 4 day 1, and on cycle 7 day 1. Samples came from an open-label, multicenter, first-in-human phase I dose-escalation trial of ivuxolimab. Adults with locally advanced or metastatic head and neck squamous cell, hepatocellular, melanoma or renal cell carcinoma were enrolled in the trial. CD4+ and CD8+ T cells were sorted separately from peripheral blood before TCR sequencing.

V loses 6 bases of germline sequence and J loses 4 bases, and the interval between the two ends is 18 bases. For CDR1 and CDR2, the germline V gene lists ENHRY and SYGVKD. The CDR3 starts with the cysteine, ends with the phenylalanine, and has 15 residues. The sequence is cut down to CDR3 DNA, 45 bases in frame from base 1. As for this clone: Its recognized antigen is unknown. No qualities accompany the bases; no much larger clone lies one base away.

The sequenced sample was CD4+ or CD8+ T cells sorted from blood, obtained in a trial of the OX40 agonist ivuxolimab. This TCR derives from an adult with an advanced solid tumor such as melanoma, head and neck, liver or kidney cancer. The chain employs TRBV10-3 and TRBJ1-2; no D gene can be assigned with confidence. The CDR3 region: CAIRDGPRSVYGYTF. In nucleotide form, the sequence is TGTGCCATCAGGGACGGTCCCCGATCGGTCTATGGCTACACCTTC.